Listed here are 21 T cell receptor beta chains from one sample, sequenced in a study of blood T cell repertoires in COVID-19. Only in-frame clones appear in the TCRdb table, and some are missing; sequencing was by immunoSEQ multiplex PCR. The sample holds tens of thousands of clones, around 90% seen once. The sequencing input was peripheral blood. Receptors were obtained from an elderly woman with acute or convalescent COVID-19.

This clone has more than one count but fewer than ten. This CDR3 is CSASLDRGETQYF. The CDR3 DNA sequence: TGCAGTGCTAGTTTAGATAGGGGAGAGACCCAGTACTTC. This chain connects TRBV20-1 to TRBJ2-5, with TRBD1 as a possible D gene (5 bases). The CDR3 length is 13 residues. Trimming shortened V by 3 bases and J by 4 bases, and 12 bases separated the two germline ends. Germline V gene sequence: CDR1 DFQATT, CDR2 SNEGSKA (reference sequence).

In the case of this clone: This sample also contains other DNA sequences that code for the same CDR3. V is TRBV28 and J is TRBJ1-2; D remains ambiguous. Germline CDR1 and CDR2: MDHEN and SYDVKM. The CDR3 is 12 residues long. V was clipped by 1 base and J by 5 bases, with 5 bases between them. The CDR3: CASSLSPYGYTF. Here the CDR3 DNA reads TGTGCCAGCAGTTTATCCCCGTATGGCTACACCTTC.

The chain combines TRBV9 with TRBJ2-7; 8 bases line up with TRBD2. The trim removed 2 bases at V and 6 bases at J, leaving 10 bases unmatched. CDR1 and CDR2 (germline): SGDLS, YYNGEE. The length of the CDR3 is 15 residues. CDR3 nucleotides: TGTGCCAGCAGCGTCCAAGCGGGACTAGAAGGCGAGCAGTACTTC. This codes for CASSVQAGLEGEQYF.

This CDR3 reads CASSAEGASSYNEQFF. The CDR3 DNA follows: TGTGCCAGCAGTGCCGAAGGGGCTAGCTCCTACAATGAGCAGTTCTTC. The chain uses TRBV6-1 and TRBJ2-1; TRBD1 is a possible D gene (5 bases). The CDR3 covers 16 residues. The V gene lost 4 bases and the J gene lost 0 bases, with 13 bases spanning the gap. The germline V gene encodes CDR1 MNHNS and CDR2 SASEGT.

This clone was detected only once. J is TRBJ2-3 and V is TRBV6-5, with 8 nucleotides matching TRBD2. The CDR3 is 14 residues long. The ends lost 7 bases at V and 1 base at J; junction bases unmatched: 4. The V gene's germline CDR1 is MNHEY and CDR2 SVGAGI. CDR3 coding DNA: TGTGCCAGCACAGGTAGCGGGGGCACAGATACGCAGTATTTT. It translates to CASTGSGGTDTQYF.

The chain employs TRBV19 and TRBJ1-5; no clear D. The length of the CDR3 is 14 residues. V lost 6 bases, J lost 0 bases, and 9 bases lay in between. Germline loops: CDR1 LNHDA, CDR2 SQIVND (reference sequence). CDR3 protein: CASSQQFSNQPQHF. In nucleotides, the CDR3 is TGTGCCAGTAGCCAACAGTTTAGCAATCAGCCCCAGCATTTT. Filled out from reference TRBV19 and TRBJ1-5, the complete variable domain reads DGGITQSPKYLFRKEGQNVTLSCEQNLNHDAMYWYRQDPGQGLRLIYYSQIVNDFQKGDIAEGYSVSREKKESFPLTVTSAQKNPTAFYLCASSQQFSNQPQHFGDGTRLSIL.

The V and J genes are TRBV5-4 and TRBJ1-4, with D unresolved. Between the trimmed V and J ends, which lost 0 bases and 0 bases, there was a span of 6 bases. Germline CDR1 is SGHNT and CDR2 is YYREEE (reference sequence). CDR3 length: 15 amino acids. The CDR3 loop is CASSLGPATNEKLFF. DNA for the CDR3: TGTGCCAGCAGCTTGGGGCCAGCAACTAATGAAAAACTGTTTTTT.

This chain connects TRBV14 to TRBJ1-4, with D unclear. The CDR3 runs 15 residues. Germline-derived CDR1 and CDR2 are SGHDN and FVKESK. The V and J ends lost 4 bases and 7 bases respectively, with 16 bases between them. The CDR3 reads CASSPSPGRFEKLFF. For the CDR3, the DNA is TGTGCCAGCAGCCCTTCCCCAGGTCGCTTTGAAAAACTGTTTTTT.

This chain joins TRBV13 and TRBJ2-7; 8 nucleotides agree with TRBD2. The CDR3 extends over 15 amino acids. The germline gives CDR1 PRHDT, CDR2 FYEKMQ (reference sequence). Germline trimming cut 0 bases from V and 4 bases from J; bases unmatched to any gene: 5. The CDR3 DNA sequence: TGTGCCAGCAGCTTAGGGAGCGGGAGTTCTTACGAGCAGTACTTC. It is translated as CASSLGSGSSYEQYF.

The chain joins TRBV5-4 to TRBJ2-7, with 12 bases identical to TRBD1. CDR3 length: 14 amino acids. V gave up 0 bases and J gave up 9 bases; unmatched junction bases: 4. Germline V CDR1 and CDR2: SGHNT, YYREEE (reference sequence). As DNA, the CDR3 is TGTGCCAGCAGCTTGGCCGGGGACAGGGGGCTGCAGTACTTC. Its protein product is CASSLAGDRGLQYF.

The CDR3 reads CASSLYTDTQYF. Here the CDR3 DNA reads TGTGCCAGTAGTCTGTACACAGATACGCAGTATTTT. The chain couples TRBV19 to TRBJ2-3; D gene uncertain. The V gene lost 5 bases and the J gene lost 2 bases, with 5 bases spanning the gap. This CDR3 is 12 amino acids long. Germline assignment: CDR1 LNHDA and CDR2 SQIVND (reference sequence).

This clone occurred once. The chain employs TRBV4-2 and TRBJ1-4, with 7 bases lining up with TRBD1. The germline V gene encodes CDR1 LGHNA and CDR2 YNFKEQ. V shed 2 bases, J shed 5 bases, and the junction held 8 bases outside the gene matches. This CDR3 has 16 amino acids. The CDR3 DNA is TGTGCCAGCAGCCAACTCCTGAACAGGGGAAATGAAAAACTGTTTTTT. It encodes CASSQLLNRGNEKLFF.

This chain uses TRBV5-1 with TRBJ1-2; 9 bases line up with TRBD1. J gave up 5 bases and V 4 bases, and 9 bases lay outside the gene matches. This CDR3 spans 15 amino acids. Per the germline V gene, CDR1 is SGHRS and CDR2 is YFSETQ. CDR3 DNA: TGCGCCAGCAGCCCCCTACCGGGACAGGGTTATGGCTACACCTTC. Encoded protein: CASSPLPGQGYGYTF.

J is TRBJ1-2 and V is TRBV4-1; no definite D call. This CDR3 has 15 residues. Trimming took off 1 base at V and 3 bases at J, with 12 bases between the two ends. Germline V gene data show CDR1 as MGHRA and CDR2 as YSYEKL. CDR3 nucleotides: TGCGCCAGCAGCCAAGGAACTGGTCCCTACTATGGCTACACCTTC. It codes for CASSQGTGPYYGYTF.

The CDR3 is CASSPGRGATTYEQYF. CDR3 bases: TGTGCCAGCAGCCCCGGGCGGGGGGCCACTACCTACGAGCAGTACTTC. The rearrangement links TRBV5-4 to TRBJ2-7; 8 bases agree with TRBD2. J gave up 2 bases and V 4 bases, and 11 bases lay outside the gene matches. The germline V gene has CDR1 SGHNT and CDR2 YYREEE (reference sequence). CDR3 length equals 16 residues.

The V and J genes are TRBV5-1 and TRBJ2-2, with D perhaps matching TRBD1 (6 bases). Per germline, CDR1 SGHRS and CDR2 YFSETQ. V lost 6 bases, J lost 2 bases, and 11 bases lay in between. There are 14 residues in the CDR3. CDR3: CASMGTLNTGELFF. The CDR3, as DNA: TGCGCCAGCATGGGGACACTTAACACCGGGGAGCTGTTTTTT.

The V call is TRBV6-5, the J call TRBJ2-3; 7 positions match TRBD1. The ends lost 8 bases at V and 5 bases at J; junction bases unmatched: 10. CDR3 size: 14 residues. Germline V lookup: CDR1 MNHEY, CDR2 SVGAGI. CDR3 nucleotide sequence: TGTGCCAGCCCTGCTGACAGGGTGAGAGATACGCAGTATTTT. It translates to CASPADRVRDTQYF.

V usage is TRBV11-2 and J usage is TRBJ2-1, with 9 bases lining up with TRBD1. Germline V gives CDR1 SGHAT, CDR2 FQNNGV. The CDR3 consists of 13 residues. V shed 3 bases and J 9 bases; nucleotides not matched to a gene: 3. The CDR3 reads CASSLGTGSEQFF. CDR3 DNA: TGTGCCAGCAGCTTGGGGACAGGGTCTGAGCAGTTCTTC.

Turning to this clone: The junction departs from the called germline gene at one end, perhaps through a read error. This chain links TRBV11-2 with TRBJ1-2; 9 bases match TRBD1. Germline CDR1 is SGHAT and CDR2 is FQNNGV. The CDR3 consists of 14 residues. In nucleotides, the CDR3 is TGTGCCAGCAGCATAGACAGGGGGAACTATGGCTACACCTTC. Translating gives CASSIDRGNYGYTF. Variable domain in full (rest from reference TRBV11-2 and TRBJ1-2): EAGVAQSPRYKIIEKRQSVAFWCNPISGHATLYWYQQILGQGPKLLIQFQNNGVVDDSQLPKDRFSAERLKGVDSTLKIQPAKLEDSAVYLCASSIDRGNYGYTFGSGTRLTVV.

The chain couples TRBV15 to TRBJ2-7, with 7 nucleotides matching TRBD2. CDR3 length equals 16 residues. Trimming removed 0 bases from V and 6 bases from J; junction bases left unmatched: 11. The V gene's germline CDR1 is LNHNV and CDR2 YYDKDF (reference sequence). CDR3 sequence: CATSRDAGGRGSEQYF. In DNA, the CDR3 is TGTGCCACCAGCAGAGATGCTGGGGGGAGGGGTAGCGAGCAGTACTTC.

The chain is built from TRBV5-5 and TRBJ1-1; possible D gene TRBD1, 6 bases. The ends were cut back, 4 bases at V and 1 base at J, with 11 bases in the middle. CDR1 SGHKS and CDR2 YYEKEE come from the germline V gene (reference sequence). CDR3 size: 14 residues. The CDR3, as DNA: TGTGCCAGCAGCCGCGAACAGGGGAACACTGAAGCTTTCTTT. Amino acid sequence: CASSREQGNTEAFF.